These T cell receptor beta chains were read from a single sample in a study of blood T cell repertoires in COVID-19. Produced via immunoSEQ multiplex PCR; TCRdb's table is partial and in-frame only. The table shows some 70,000 clones, with roughly four fifths occurring only once. Input material: peripheral blood. The receptors were gathered from a man between 60 and 75 years old with COVID-19, enrolled during active disease. The CDR3 runs from the conserved cysteine through the conserved F or W. D genes are given only for firm matches. Part of the rows lack a size; the others show once, few, many or a class for expanded clones.

CDR3aa | CDR3nt | d_gene | j_gene | abundance | v_gene
CATSDPRTSGNEQFF | TGTGCCACCAGTGACCCTCGGACTAGCGGGAATGAGCAGTTCTTC | TRBD2 | TRBJ2-1 | NA | TRBV24-1
CASSLNRLAGGEQFF | TGTGCCAGCAGCTTAAATCGACTAGCGGGAGGTGAGCAGTTCTTC | TRBD2 | TRBJ2-1 | NA | TRBV11-1
CASVALASTDTQYF | TGTGCTAGTGTGGCCCTGGCCAGCACAGATACGCAGTATTTT | NA | TRBJ2-3 | few | TRBV12-5
CASSSVGTGGDQPQHF | TGTGCCAGCAGTTCTGTCGGGACAGGGGGCGATCAGCCCCAGCATTTT | TRBD1 | TRBJ1-5 | NA | TRBV28
CASSQVTGLAGAGYNEQFF | TGTGCCAGCAGCCAAGTTACGGGCCTAGCGGGAGCCGGCTACAATGAGCAGTTCTTC | TRBD2 | TRBJ2-1 | NA | TRBV3-1/TRBV3-2
CAWSPGGHSNQPQHF | TGTGCCTGGAGTCCAGGGGGACATAGCAATCAGCCCCAGCATTTT | TRBD1 | TRBJ1-5 | NA | TRBV30
CATSDAGLAAASTDTQYF | TGTGCCACCAGTGACGCGGGACTAGCGGCTGCTAGCACAGATACGCAGTATTTT | TRBD2 | TRBJ2-3 | few | TRBV24-1
CSVDGGDQPQHF | TGCAGCGTTGACGGGGGGGATCAGCCCCAGCATTTT | NA | TRBJ1-5 | NA | TRBV29-1
CASGSRGETQYF | TGTGCTAGTGGTTCCAGAGGGGAGACCCAGTACTTC | NA | TRBJ2-5 | few | TRBV12-5
CASRHYRGTKETQYF | TGTGCCAGCAGACACTACAGGGGAACGAAGGAGACCCAGTACTTC | TRBD1 | TRBJ2-5 | few | TRBV11-2
CASRSLSSYNSPLHF | TGTGCCAGTAGGTCGCTGAGCTCCTATAATTCACCCCTCCACTTT | NA | TRBJ1-6 | NA | TRBV19
CASSEEDRVDQPQHF | TGTGCCAGCAGTGAAGAGGACAGGGTCGATCAGCCCCAGCATTTT | TRBD1 | TRBJ1-5 | NA | TRBV2
CASSVIEGFNSPLHF | TGTGCCAGCAGTGTCATCGAGGGTTTCAATTCACCCCTCCACTTT | NA | TRBJ1-6 | NA | TRBV2
CATSSQRQGRYYNEQFF | TGTGCCACCAGCAGTCAAAGACAGGGGAGGTATTACAATGAGCAGTTCTTC | TRBD1 | TRBJ2-1 | once | TRBV15
CASSEGTRHSNSPLHF | TGTGCCAGCAGTGAAGGTACCCGACACTCAAATTCACCCCTCCACTTT | NA | TRBJ1-6 | NA | TRBV6-1
CASASNTNYGYTF | TGTGCCAGCGCCTCGAACACTAACTATGGCTACACCTTC | NA | TRBJ1-2 | NA | TRBV5-4
CASTLRQGRGNQPQHF | TGTGCCAGCACCCTCAGACAGGGGAGGGGCAATCAGCCCCAGCATTTT | TRBD1 | TRBJ1-5 | NA | TRBV28
CASSTTGIGNTEAFF | TGTGCCAGCAGTACCACAGGGATTGGAAACACTGAAGCTTTCTTT | NA | TRBJ1-1 | once | TRBV27
CASSRNTGTAYYEQYF | TGTGCCAGCAGCCGAAACACCGGGACAGCATACTACGAGCAGTACTTC | TRBD1 | TRBJ2-7 | NA | TRBV3-1/TRBV3-2
CASSPAPGQGYGYTF | TGCGCCAGCAGCCCGGCCCCCGGACAGGGTTATGGCTACACCTTC | TRBD1 | TRBJ1-2 | NA | TRBV5-1
CASSMDRAVQYF | TGTGCCAGCAGTATGGACAGGGCGGTGCAGTACTTC | TRBD1 | TRBJ2-7 | NA | TRBV2
CASSSFGSTEAFF | TGTGCCAGCAGTTCTTTCGGTAGCACTGAAGCTTTCTTT | NA | TRBJ1-1 | NA | TRBV11-3
CASSLTGTYGYTF | TGCGCCAGCAGCTTGACAGGGACCTATGGCTACACCTTC | NA | TRBJ1-2 | NA | TRBV5-1
CASSEKIWAGEETQYF | TGTGCCAGCAGTGAAAAAATCTGGGCAGGGGAAGAGACCCAGTACTTC | NA | TRBJ2-5 | once | TRBV6-1
CATQDITGELFF | TGTGCCACCCAGGACATTACCGGGGAGCTGTTTTTT | NA | TRBJ2-2 | NA | TRBV10-3
CASSPAPITRYTF | TGTGCCAGCAGCCCTGCGCCTATAACCCGCTACACCTTC | NA | TRBJ1-2 | medium-sized | TRBV2
CASTPQGTGNTIYF | TGTGCCAGCACTCCACAGGGTACTGGAAACACCATATATTTT | NA | TRBJ1-3 | NA | TRBV2
CASSQQGHGSTDTQYF | TGTGCCAGCAGCCAACAGGGCCACGGGAGCACAGATACGCAGTATTTT | NA | TRBJ2-3 | NA | TRBV4-2
CASQPGTEGSPLHF | TGCGCCAGCCAGCCCGGGACAGAGGGATCACCCCTCCACTTT | TRBD1 | TRBJ1-6 | NA | TRBV5-1
CAWSSGGSTDTQYF | TGTGCCTGGAGTTCTGGGGGCAGCACAGATACGCAGTATTTT | NA | TRBJ2-3 | NA | TRBV30
CASSLAGAGGSYTGELFF | TGCGCCAGCAGCTTGGCCGGGGCAGGGGGCTCTTACACCGGGGAGCTGTTTTTT | TRBD1 | TRBJ2-2 | NA | TRBV5-1
CASSLQDPRDSYTF | TGTGCCAGCAGCCTACAAGACCCGAGGGATAGCTACACCTTC | NA | TRBJ1-2 | NA | TRBV28
CSARGAKNIQYF | TGCAGCGCGCGGGGGGCCAAAAACATTCAGTACTTC | TRBD2 | TRBJ2-4 | NA | TRBV29-1
CASSQDSPTEHTF | TGTGCCAGCAGCCAAGATTCCCCCACAGAGCACACCTTC | NA | TRBJ1-2 | NA | TRBV3-1/TRBV3-2
CAWSWRVSGGEVAFF | TGTGCCTGGAGTTGGCGCGTATCAGGAGGGGAAGTTGCTTTCTTT | NA | TRBJ1-1 | NA | TRBV30
CASSPTGEGEQYF | TGTGCCAGCAGCCCGACAGGGGAGGGCGAGCAGTACTTC | NA | TRBJ2-7 | NA | TRBV5-5
CASSQDQGFGNTIYF | TGCGCCAGCAGCCAAGATCAGGGTTTCGGAAACACCATATATTTT | NA | TRBJ1-3 | NA | TRBV4-1
CASSSGLGLAEEQYF | TGTGCCAGCAGCTCTGGCCTGGGACTAGCGGAGGAGCAGTACTTC | TRBD2 | TRBJ2-7 | NA | TRBV7-9
CASSVGGTSGLNEQFF | TGTGCCAGCAGCGTAGGCGGGACTAGCGGTCTTAATGAGCAGTTCTTC | TRBD2 | TRBJ2-1 | NA | TRBV9
CASSSQGFEQYF | TGTGCCAGCAGCTCACAGGGATTCGAGCAGTACTTC | NA | TRBJ2-7 | once | TRBV5-4
CATSAQAGTGTFGELFF | TGTGCCACCAGTGCCCAAGCCGGGACAGGTACTTTCGGGGAGCTGTTTTTT | TRBD1 | TRBJ2-2 | NA | TRBV24-1
CASSSGGARVRTDTQYF | TGCGCCAGCAGCTCGGGTGGGGCTAGGGTACGCACAGATACGCAGTATTTT | NA | TRBJ2-3 | NA | TRBV5-1
CASSRQNSNSPLHF | TGTGCCAGCAGCCGCCAAAACAGTAATTCACCCCTCCACTTT | NA | TRBJ1-6 | few | TRBV6-2/TRBV6-3
CASSIDSNLGSPLHF | TGTGCCAGCTCAATTGACAGTAACCTGGGGTCACCCCTCCACTTT | NA | TRBJ1-6 | NA | TRBV18
CASSSDRGVSGYTF | TGTGCCAGCAGCTCCGACAGGGGAGTCTCTGGCTACACCTTC | TRBD1 | TRBJ1-2 | NA | TRBV5-6
CSVPSNEQFF | TGCAGCGTTCCTAGCAATGAGCAGTTCTTC | NA | TRBJ2-1 | once | TRBV29-1
CASSLTGTGLREQYF | TGCGCCAGCAGCCTGACCGGGACAGGGCTTCGCGAGCAGTACTTC | TRBD1 | TRBJ2-7 | NA | TRBV5-1